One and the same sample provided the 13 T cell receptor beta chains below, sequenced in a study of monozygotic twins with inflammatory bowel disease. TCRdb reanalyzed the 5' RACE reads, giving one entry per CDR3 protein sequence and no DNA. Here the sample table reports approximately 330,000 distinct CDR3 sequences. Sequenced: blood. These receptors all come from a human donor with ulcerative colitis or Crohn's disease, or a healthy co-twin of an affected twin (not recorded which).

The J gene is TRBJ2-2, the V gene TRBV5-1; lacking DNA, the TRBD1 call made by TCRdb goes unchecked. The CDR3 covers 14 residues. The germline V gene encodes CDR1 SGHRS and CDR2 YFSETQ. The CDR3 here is CASSISDSSGELFF.

The CDR3 spells CASSSWRGSGYTF. The chain recombines TRBV13 with TRBJ1-2. Germline CDR1 PRHDT, CDR2 FYEKMQ (reference sequence). The CDR3 consists of 13 residues.

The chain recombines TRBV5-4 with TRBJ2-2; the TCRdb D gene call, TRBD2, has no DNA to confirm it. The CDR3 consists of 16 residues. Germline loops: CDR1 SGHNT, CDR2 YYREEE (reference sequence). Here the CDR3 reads CASSGGLAGPTGELFF.

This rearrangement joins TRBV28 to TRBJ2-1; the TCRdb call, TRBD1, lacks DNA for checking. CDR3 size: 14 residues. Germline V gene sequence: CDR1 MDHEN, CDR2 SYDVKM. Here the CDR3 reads CASIPAGESHEQFF.

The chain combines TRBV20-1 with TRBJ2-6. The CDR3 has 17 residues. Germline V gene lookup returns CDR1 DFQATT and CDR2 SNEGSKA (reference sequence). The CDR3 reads CSARDMTLQSGANVLTF.

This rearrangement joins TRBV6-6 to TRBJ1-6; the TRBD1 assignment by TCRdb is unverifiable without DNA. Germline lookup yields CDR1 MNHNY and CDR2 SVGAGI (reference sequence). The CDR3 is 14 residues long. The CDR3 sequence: CASSYRDRHSPLHF.

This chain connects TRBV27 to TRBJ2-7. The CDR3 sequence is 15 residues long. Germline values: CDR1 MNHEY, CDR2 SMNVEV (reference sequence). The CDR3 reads CASSTNGGSSYEQYF.

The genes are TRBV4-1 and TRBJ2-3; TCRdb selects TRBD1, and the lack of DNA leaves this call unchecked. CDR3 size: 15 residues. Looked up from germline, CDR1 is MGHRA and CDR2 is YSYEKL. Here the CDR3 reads CASSQALGSTDTQYF.

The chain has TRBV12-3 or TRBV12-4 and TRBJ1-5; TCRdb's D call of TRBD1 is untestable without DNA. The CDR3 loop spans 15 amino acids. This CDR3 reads CASRTGTGVSQPQHF.

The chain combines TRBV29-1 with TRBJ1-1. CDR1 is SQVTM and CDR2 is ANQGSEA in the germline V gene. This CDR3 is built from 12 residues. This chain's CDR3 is CSAGAGNTEAFF.

CDR3 sequence: CASSQEEQGNPFYNEQFF. The chain couples TRBV4-1 to TRBJ2-1; no DNA is available, so the TRBD1 call from TCRdb remains unchecked. The CDR3 totals 18 residues. Per the germline V gene, CDR1 is MGHRA and CDR2 is YSYEKL.

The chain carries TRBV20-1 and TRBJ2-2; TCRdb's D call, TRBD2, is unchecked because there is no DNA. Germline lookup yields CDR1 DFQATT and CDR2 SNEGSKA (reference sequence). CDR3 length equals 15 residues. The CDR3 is CSAQRGARKGGELFF.

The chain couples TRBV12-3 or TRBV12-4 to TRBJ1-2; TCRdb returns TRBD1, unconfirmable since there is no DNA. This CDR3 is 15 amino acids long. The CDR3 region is CASSLPQTERYGYTF.